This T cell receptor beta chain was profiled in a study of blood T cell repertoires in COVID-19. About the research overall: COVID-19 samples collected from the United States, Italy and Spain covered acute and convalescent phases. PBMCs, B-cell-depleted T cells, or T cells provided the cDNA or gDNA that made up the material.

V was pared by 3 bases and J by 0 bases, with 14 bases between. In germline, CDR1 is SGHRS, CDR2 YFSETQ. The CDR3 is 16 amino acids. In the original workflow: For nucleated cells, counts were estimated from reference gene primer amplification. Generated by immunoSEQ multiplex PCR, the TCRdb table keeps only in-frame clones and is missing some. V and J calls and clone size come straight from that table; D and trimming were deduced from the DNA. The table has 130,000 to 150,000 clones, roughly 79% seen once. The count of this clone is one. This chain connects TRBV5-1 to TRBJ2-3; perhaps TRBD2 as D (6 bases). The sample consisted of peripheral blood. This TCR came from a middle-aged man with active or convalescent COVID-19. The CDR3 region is CASSYGLLGSTDTQYF. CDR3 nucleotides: TGCGCCAGCAGCTACGGACTACTAGGAAGCACAGATACGCAGTATTTT.